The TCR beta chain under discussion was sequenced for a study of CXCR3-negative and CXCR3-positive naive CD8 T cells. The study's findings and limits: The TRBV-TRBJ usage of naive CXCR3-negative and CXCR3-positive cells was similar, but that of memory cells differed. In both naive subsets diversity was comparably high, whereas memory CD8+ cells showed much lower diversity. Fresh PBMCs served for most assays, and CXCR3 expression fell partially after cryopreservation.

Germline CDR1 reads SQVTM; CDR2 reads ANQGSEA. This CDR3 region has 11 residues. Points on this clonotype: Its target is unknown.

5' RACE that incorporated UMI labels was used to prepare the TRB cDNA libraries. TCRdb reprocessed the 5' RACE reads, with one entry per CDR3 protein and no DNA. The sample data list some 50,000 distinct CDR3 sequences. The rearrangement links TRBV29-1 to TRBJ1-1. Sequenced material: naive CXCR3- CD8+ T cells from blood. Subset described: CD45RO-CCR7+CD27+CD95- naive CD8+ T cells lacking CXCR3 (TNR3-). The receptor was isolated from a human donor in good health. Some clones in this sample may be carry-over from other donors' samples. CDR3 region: CSTWVGTEAFF.